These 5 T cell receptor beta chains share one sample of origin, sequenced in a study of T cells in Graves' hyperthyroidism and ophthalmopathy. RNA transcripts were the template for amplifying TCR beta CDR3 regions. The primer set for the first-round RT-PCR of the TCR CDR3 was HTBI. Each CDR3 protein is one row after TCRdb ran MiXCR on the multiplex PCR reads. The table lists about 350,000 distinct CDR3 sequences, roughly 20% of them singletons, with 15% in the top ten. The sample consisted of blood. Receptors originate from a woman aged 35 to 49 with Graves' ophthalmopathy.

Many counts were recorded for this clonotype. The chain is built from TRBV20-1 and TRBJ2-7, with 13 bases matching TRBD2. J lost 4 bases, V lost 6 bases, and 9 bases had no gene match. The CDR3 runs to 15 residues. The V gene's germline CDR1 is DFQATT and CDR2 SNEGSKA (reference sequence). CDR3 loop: CSAQAGTSGMYEQYF. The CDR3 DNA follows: TGCAGTGCCCAAGCCGGGACTAGCGGGATGTACGAGCAGTACTTC.

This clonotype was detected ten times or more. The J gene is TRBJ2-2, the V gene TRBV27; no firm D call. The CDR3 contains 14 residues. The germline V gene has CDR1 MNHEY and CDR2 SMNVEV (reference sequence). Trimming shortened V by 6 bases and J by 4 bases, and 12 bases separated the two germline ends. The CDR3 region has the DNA TGTGCCAGCAGCTATCCTCCGGGCACCGGGGAGCTGTTTTTT. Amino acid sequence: CASSYPPGTGELFF.

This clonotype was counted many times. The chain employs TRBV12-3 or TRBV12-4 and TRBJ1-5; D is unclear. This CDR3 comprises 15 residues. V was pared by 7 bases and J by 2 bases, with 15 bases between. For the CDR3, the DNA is TGTGCCAGCACCACCAGCATGGTTGGCAATCAGCCCCAGCATTTT. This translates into CASTTSMVGNQPQHF.

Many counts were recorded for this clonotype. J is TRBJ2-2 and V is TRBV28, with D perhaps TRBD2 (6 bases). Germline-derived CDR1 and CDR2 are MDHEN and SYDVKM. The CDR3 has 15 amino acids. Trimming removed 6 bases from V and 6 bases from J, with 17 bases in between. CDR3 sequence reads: CASSPRTGVAGELFF. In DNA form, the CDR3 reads TGTGCCAGCAGCCCGAGGACGGGAGTGGCCGGGGAGCTGTTTTTT. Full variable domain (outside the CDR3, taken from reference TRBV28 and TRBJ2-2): DVKVTQSSRYLVKRTGEKVFLECVQDMDHENMFWYRQDPGLGLRLIYFSYDVKMKEKGDIPEGYSVSREKKERFSLILESASTNQTSMYLCASSPRTGVAGELFFGEGSRLTVL.

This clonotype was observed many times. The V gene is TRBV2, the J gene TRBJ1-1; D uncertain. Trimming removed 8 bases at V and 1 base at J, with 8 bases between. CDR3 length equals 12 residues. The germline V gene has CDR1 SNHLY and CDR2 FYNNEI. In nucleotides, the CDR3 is TGTGCCAGCCGGGGTCGGAACACTGAAGCTTTCTTT. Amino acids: CASRGRNTEAFF.